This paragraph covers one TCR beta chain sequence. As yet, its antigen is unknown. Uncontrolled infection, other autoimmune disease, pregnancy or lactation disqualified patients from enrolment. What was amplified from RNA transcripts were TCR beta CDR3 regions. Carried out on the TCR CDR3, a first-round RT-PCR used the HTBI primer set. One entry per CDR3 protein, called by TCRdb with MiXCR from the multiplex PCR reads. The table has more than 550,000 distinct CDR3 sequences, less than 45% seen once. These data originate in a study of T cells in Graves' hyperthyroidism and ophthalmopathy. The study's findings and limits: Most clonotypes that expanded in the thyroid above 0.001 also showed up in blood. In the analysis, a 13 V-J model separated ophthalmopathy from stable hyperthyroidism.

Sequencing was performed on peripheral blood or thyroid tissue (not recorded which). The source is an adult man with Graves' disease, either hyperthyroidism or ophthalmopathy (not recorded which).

CDR3 nucleotides: TGTGCCAGCCGGGGACAGGGAAAGACCCAGTACTTC. It specifies CASRGQGKTQYF. The chain uses TRBV24-1 and TRBJ2-5, with TRBD1 matching over 9 bases. The germline V gene encodes CDR1 KGHDR and CDR2 SFDVKD. The CDR3 is 12 residues long. The V segment lost 11 bases and the J segment 6 bases; nucleotides outside the gene matches: 6.